This T cell receptor (beta chain) comes out of a study of blood T cell repertoires in COVID-19. CDR1 is LGHDT, CDR2 YNNKEL, per germline (reference sequence). Trimming pared 5 bases from V and 3 bases from J, leaving 17 bases between. The CDR3 is 15 amino acids. Libraries were prepared by immunoSEQ multiplex PCR; TCRdb keeps only in-frame clonotypes and omits some of them. Of 200,000 to 250,000 clones in the sample, less than 85% were seen once. This sequence joins TRBV3-1 (or the pseudogene TRBV3-2) and TRBJ2-7; TRBD1 is a possible D gene (5 bases). Sequenced material: peripheral blood. The sequence was collected from an elderly woman with acute or convalescent COVID-19. CDR3 loop: CASSEGTGPYYEQYF. CDR3 sequence (DNA): TGTGCCAGCAGCGAAGGCACAGGCCCCTACTACGAGCAGTACTTC.